The T cell receptor beta chain under discussion was sequenced for a study of OX40 agonist ivuxolimab in advanced cancers. Produced via immunoSEQ multiplex PCR; TCRdb's table is partial and in-frame only. There are approximately 24,000 clones in the sample; roughly 84% occur only once, and 15% to 20% lies in the top ten. V dropped 6 bases and J dropped 2 bases, with 14 bases sitting between them. The CDR3 is 15 amino acids. CDR1 SNHLY and CDR2 FYNNEI come from the germline V gene. The sequencing here drew on CD4+ or CD8+ T cells sorted from blood, taken in a trial of the OX40 agonist ivuxolimab. The sequence was obtained from an adult with an advanced solid tumor such as melanoma, head and neck, liver or kidney cancer. The chain is built from TRBV2 and TRBJ1-5; D gene unclear. The CDR3 nucleotides are TGTGCCAGCAGCGCGGACGGGATAGGCAATCAGCCCCAGCATTTT. It encodes CASSADGIGNQPQHF.